The clone carrying this T cell receptor beta chain was seen repeatedly, ten times or more. Antigen: not known. Germline assignment: CDR1 MGHRA and CDR2 YSYEKL. The CDR3 covers 14 residues. The J segment lost 0 bases and the V segment lost 3 bases, leaving 0 bases of the junction unmatched. This sample was included in a study of spatial heterogeneity in lung cancer. On the study more broadly: The library had UMIs, and each TCR and UMI pair averaged more than ten raw reads. The study, taken as a whole, reports: Relative to follow-up, resection was when ubiquitous expanded tumor TCRs appeared more in blood.

Each TCR cDNA molecule bore a unique molecular identifier. One entry per CDR3 protein, called by TCRdb with MiXCR from the 5' RACE reads. This repertoire shows about 38,000 distinct CDR3 sequences, 7.5% found once; its top ten account for under 30%. Time point indicated: sample taken at primary tumor resection. 72 TRACERx patients with early, untreated non-small cell lung cancer donated samples. This clonotype originated in a male donor with early-stage non-small cell lung cancer. The chain couples TRBV4-1 to TRBJ1-1, with 8 bases lining up with TRBD1. The sample in question was PBMCs, obtained at surgery. CDR3 sequence: CASSQGQVNTEAFF. The CDR3 DNA follows: TGCGCCAGCAGCCAGGGACAGGTGAACACTGAAGCTTTCTTT.